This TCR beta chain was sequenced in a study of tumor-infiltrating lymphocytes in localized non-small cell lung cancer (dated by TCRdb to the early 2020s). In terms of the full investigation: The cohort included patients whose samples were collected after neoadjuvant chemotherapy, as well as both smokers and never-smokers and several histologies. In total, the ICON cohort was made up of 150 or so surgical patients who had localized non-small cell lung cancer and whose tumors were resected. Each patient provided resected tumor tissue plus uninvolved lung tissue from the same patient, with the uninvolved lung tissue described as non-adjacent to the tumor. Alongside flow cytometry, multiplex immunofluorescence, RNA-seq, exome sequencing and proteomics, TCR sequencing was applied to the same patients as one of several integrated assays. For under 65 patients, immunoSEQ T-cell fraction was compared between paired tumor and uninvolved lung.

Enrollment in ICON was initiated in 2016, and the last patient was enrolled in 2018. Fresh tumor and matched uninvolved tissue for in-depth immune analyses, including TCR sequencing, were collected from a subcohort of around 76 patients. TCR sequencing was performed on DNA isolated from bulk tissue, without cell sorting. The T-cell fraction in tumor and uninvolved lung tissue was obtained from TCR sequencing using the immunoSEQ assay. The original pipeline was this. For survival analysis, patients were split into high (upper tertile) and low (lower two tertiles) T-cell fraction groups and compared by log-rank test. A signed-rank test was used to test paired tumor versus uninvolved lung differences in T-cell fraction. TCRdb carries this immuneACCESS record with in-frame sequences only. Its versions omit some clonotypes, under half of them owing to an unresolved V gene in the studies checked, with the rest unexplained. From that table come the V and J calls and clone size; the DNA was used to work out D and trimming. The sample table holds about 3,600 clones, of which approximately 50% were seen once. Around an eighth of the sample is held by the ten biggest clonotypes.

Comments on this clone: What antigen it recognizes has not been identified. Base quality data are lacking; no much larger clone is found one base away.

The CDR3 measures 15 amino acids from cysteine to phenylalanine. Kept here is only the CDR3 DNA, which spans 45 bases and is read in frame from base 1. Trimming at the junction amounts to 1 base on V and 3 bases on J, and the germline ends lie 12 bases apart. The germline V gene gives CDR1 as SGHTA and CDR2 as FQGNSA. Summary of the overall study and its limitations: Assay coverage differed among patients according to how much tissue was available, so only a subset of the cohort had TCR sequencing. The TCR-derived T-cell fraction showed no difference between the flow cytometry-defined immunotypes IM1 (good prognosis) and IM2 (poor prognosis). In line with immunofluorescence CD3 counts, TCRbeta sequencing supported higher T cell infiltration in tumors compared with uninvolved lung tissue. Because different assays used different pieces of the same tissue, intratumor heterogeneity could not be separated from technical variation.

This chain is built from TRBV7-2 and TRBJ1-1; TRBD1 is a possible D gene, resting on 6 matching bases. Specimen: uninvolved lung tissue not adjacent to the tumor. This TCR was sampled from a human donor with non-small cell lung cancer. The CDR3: CASSLEQGLYTEAFF. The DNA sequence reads TGTGCCAGCAGCTTAGAGCAGGGGTTGTACACTGAAGCTTTCTTT.